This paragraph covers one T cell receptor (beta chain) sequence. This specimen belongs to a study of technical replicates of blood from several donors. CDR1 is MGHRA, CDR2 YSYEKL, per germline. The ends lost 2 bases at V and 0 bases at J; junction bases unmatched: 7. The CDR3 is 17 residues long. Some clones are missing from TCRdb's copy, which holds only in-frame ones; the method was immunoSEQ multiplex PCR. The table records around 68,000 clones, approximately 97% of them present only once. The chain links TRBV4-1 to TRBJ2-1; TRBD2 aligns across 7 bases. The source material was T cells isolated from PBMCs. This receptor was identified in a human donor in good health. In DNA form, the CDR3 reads TGCGCCAGCAGCCAACATTCTAGCGGTAGCTCCTACAATGAGCAGTTCTTC. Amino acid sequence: CASSQHSSGSSYNEQFF.